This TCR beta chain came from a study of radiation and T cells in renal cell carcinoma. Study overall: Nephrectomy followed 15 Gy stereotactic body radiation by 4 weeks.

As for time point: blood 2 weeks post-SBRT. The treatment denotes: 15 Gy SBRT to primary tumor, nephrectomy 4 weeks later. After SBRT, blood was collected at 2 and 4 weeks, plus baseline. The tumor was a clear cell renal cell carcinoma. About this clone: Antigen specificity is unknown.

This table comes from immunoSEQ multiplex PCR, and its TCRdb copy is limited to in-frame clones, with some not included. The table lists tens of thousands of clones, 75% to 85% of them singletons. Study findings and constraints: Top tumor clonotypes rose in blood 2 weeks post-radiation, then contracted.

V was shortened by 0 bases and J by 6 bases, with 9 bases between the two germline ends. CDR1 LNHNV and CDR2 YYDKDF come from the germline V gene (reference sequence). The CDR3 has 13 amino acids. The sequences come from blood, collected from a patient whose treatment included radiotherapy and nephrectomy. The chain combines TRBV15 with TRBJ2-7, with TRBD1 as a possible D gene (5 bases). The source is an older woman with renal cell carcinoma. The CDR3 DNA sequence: TGTGCCACCAGCAGAGACAGGGTGGGCGAGCAGTACTTC. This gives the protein CATSRDRVGEQYF.